This T cell receptor (beta chain) was obtained from a study of blood T cell repertoires in COVID-19. In the study overall: Whether acute or convalescent, the COVID-19 samples came from the United States, Italy and Spain. Sample material is recorded as cDNA or gDNA derived from T cells, B-cell-depleted T cells, or PBMCs.

Authors' analysis steps: Reference gene primers were amplified, and this amplification served to estimate nucleated cell counts. TCRdb's table, derived via immunoSEQ multiplex PCR, lists solely in-frame clones and lacks some. V and J calls and clone size are given by that table; D and trimming were obtained from the DNA. The data hold roughly 230,000 clones, with 89% observed a single time. From germline, CDR1 is MNHEY and CDR2 SVGAGI. This CDR3 is 14 amino acids long. Losses at the gene ends were 6 bases for V and 8 bases for J; bases not matched to a gene: 8. What was sequenced was peripheral blood. The sequence derives from a woman in her thirties or forties who had recovered from COVID-19. This chain uses TRBV6-5 with TRBJ1-5, with TRBD1 matching 9 bases. The CDR3 coding sequence is TGTGCCAGCAGCCAACAGGGGGCAGGGAAGCCCCAGCATTTT. Its protein product is CASSQQGAGKPQHF.